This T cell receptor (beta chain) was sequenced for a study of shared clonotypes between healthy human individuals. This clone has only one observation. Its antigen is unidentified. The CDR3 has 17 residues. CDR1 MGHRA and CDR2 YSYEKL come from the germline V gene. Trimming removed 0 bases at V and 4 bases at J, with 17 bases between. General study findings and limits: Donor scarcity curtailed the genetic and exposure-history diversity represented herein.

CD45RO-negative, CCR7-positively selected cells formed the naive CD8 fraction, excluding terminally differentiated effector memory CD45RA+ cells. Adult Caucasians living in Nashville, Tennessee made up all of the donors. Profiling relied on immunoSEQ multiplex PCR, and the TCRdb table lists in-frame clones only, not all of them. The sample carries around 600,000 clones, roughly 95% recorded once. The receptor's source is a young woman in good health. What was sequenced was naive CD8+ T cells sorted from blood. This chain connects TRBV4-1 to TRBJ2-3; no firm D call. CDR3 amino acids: CASSQDLPRGIADTQYF. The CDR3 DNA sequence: TGCGCCAGCAGCCAAGATCTCCCGAGAGGTATCGCAGATACGCAGTATTTT.